The next 24 T cell receptor beta chains were all read from a single sample in a study of T cells in Graves' hyperthyroidism and ophthalmopathy. TCR beta CDR3 region amplification was performed from RNA transcripts. The HTBI primer set was used in a first-round RT-PCR of the TCR CDR3. TCRdb used MiXCR to reprocess the multiplex PCR reads, holding one entry per CDR3 protein. The sample consists of hundreds of thousands of distinct CDR3 sequences, around 15% of them appearing once. Sample: blood. Receptors originate from a woman between 18 and 29 years old with Graves' hyperthyroidism.

As for this clonotype: A much larger clone lies one base from this, so it may be a read error. V usage is TRBV18 and J usage is TRBJ2-7; perhaps TRBD2 as D (6 bases). The CDR3 loop spans 12 amino acids. CDR1 is KGHSH and CDR2 is LQKENI in the germline V gene. DNA for the CDR3: TGTACCACACGGGGGACCAACTACGAGCAGTACTTC. This translates into CTTRGTNYEQYF.

This clonotype was detected a few times. A junction end diverges from the germline sequence, so it may reflect a read error. The rearrangement links TRBV27 to TRBJ2-7; maybe TRBD2 (5 bases). There are 13 residues in the CDR3. The germline gives CDR1 MNHEY, CDR2 SMNVEV (reference sequence). DNA for the CDR3: TGTGCCAGCGGGAGAGGGCCCACCTACGAGCAGCACTTC. It is translated as CASGRGPTYEQHF.

This clonotype was found many times. The rearrangement uses TRBV7-9 and TRBJ1-1, with no clear D. CDR3 length equals 15 residues. Germline CDR1 is SEHNR and CDR2 is FQNEAQ (reference sequence). Trimming shortened V by 6 bases and J by 1 base, and 15 bases separated the two germline ends. CDR3 coding DNA: TGTGCCAGCAGGGGTAAGACCCAGCCGAACACTGAAGCTTTCTTT. It translates to CASRGKTQPNTEAFF.

The chain joins TRBV11-3 to TRBJ2-1, with 9 bases lining up with TRBD2. The trim removed 5 bases at V and 1 base at J, leaving 9 bases unmatched. Germline V gene data show CDR1 as SGHNT and CDR2 as YENEEA. The CDR3 consists of 17 residues. The CDR3 is CASSGRTSGPSYNEQFF. In nucleotides, the CDR3 is TGTGCCAGCAGCGGACGAACTAGCGGGCCTTCCTACAATGAGCAGTTCTTC.

This clonotype was detected many times. The V gene is TRBV11-2, the J gene TRBJ2-7, with 7 bases lining up with TRBD1. CDR1 is SGHAT, CDR2 FQNNGV, per germline. The trim removed 6 bases at V and 4 bases at J, leaving 12 bases unmatched. The CDR3 is 15 residues long. CDR3: CASSITGTDLYEQYF. CDR3 coding DNA: TGTGCCAGCAGTATTACCGGGACAGACTTATACGAGCAGTACTTC.

V is TRBV2 and J is TRBJ1-1; D gene uncertain. CDR1 and CDR2 (germline): SNHLY, FYNNEI. With 11 bases removed from V and 0 bases from J, the gap between germline ends came to 13 bases. The CDR3 length is 13 residues. CDR3 DNA: TGTGCCGTTCACTCCGAGGTGAACACTGAAGCTTTCTTT. It yields the protein CAVHSEVNTEAFF.

This clonotype was seen only a few times. The chain couples TRBV6-1 to TRBJ2-5, with D tentatively TRBD1 (5 bases). The CDR3 spans 16 residues. The V gene's germline CDR1 is MNHNS and CDR2 SASEGT. V lost 6 bases and J 4 bases, leaving 21 bases between the germline ends. CDR3 loop: CASSHQGQGRGETQYF. CDR3 bases: TGTGCCAGCAGCCACCAGGGTCAGGGAAGAGGAGAGACCCAGTACTTC.

V and J are TRBV4-1 and TRBJ2-2, with 13 bases identical to TRBD2. Looked up from germline, CDR1 is MGHRA and CDR2 is YSYEKL. V lost 2 bases to trimming and J lost 6 bases; unmatched junction nucleotides: 6. The CDR3 has 17 amino acids. The CDR3 loop is CASSQPGLAGVPGELFF. The CDR3 DNA is TGCGCCAGCAGCCAACCAGGACTAGCGGGAGTACCCGGGGAGCTGTTTTTT.

This clonotype appeared a few times. V usage is TRBV11-2 and J usage is TRBJ2-1, with TRBD1 as a possible D gene (6 bases). Germline CDR1 and CDR2: SGHAT and FQNNGV. The CDR3 length is 13 residues. V gave up 6 bases and J gave up 8 bases, with 14 bases separating them. Here the CDR3 reads CASRKNRVDEQFF. The CDR3 nucleotides are TGTGCCAGCAGGAAGAACAGGGTGGATGAGCAGTTCTTC.

This clonotype showed up many times. This chain connects TRBV5-1 to TRBJ1-5; 8 bases are a match to TRBD1. CDR1 and CDR2 (germline): SGHRS, YFSETQ. This CDR3 spans 15 amino acids. V lost 3 bases, J lost 5 bases, and 7 bases stayed unmatched. CDR3 nucleotide sequence: TGCGCCAGCAGCTCGGACGGACAGGGCTATCAGCCCCAGCATTTT. This codes for CASSSDGQGYQPQHF. Full variable domain (remainder filled in from reference TRBV5-1 and TRBJ1-5): KAGVTQTPRYLIKTRGQQVTLSCSPISGHRSVSWYQQTPGQGLQFLFEYFSETQRNKGNFPGRFSGRQFSNSRSEMNVSTLELGDSALYLCASSSDGQGYQPQHFGDGTRLSIL.

This clonotype was picked up a small number of times. The V gene is TRBV19, the J gene TRBJ2-2; D remains unclear. V was cut by 6 bases and J by 3 bases, with 17 bases left in between. Germline V lookup: CDR1 LNHDA, CDR2 SQIVND (reference sequence). CDR3 length: 16 residues. The CDR3 DNA is TGTGCCAGTAGGGCGCCAGGCCGCCGGGACACCGGGGAGCTGTTTTTT. Its translation: CASRAPGRRDTGELFF.

This clonotype was counted only a few times. The chain has TRBV7-6 and TRBJ2-5, with TRBD2 matching over 12 bases. The CDR3 consists of 16 residues. Germline assignment: CDR1 SGHVS and CDR2 FNYEAQ. V shed 7 bases, J shed 1 base, and the junction held 7 bases outside the gene matches. Written as DNA, the CDR3 is TGTGCCAGCACCGCCTGGACTAGCGGGGCCCAAGAGACCCAGTACTTC. Amino acid sequence: CASTAWTSGAQETQYF.

About this clonotype: This may arise from a read error, as a much more abundant clone is one base away. The V gene is TRBV10-2, the J gene TRBJ2-1, with 10 bases aligning to TRBD2. CDR3 length: 17 residues. Germline CDR1 WSHSY, CDR2 SAAADI. V trimming: 0 bases; J trimming: 10 bases; junction bases outside the gene matches: 12. CDR3 bases: TGCGCCAGCAGTGAGTCGGCTAGCGGGAGTAGAGCAGAGGAGCAGTTCTTC. It yields the protein CASSESASGSRAEEQFF.

This clonotype appeared many times. The V gene is TRBV15, the J gene TRBJ2-7; D may be TRBD2 (6 bases). Germline CDR1 and CDR2: LNHNV and YYDKDF (reference sequence). The CDR3 runs to 20 residues. Trimming left V 2 bases short and J 7 bases short, with 33 bases between. The CDR3: CATSRIRSTLRDFALREQYF. CDR3 coding DNA: TGTGCCACCAGCAGAATTCGTTCGACCCTGAGGGACTTCGCTTTGAGAGAGCAGTACTTC.

J is TRBJ1-5 and V is TRBV20-1; D might be TRBD1 (5 bases). The length of the CDR3 is 15 residues. The V gene lost 0 bases and the J gene lost 2 bases, with 11 bases spanning the gap. Germline CDR1 is DFQATT and CDR2 is SNEGSKA (reference sequence). This CDR3 reads CSARDPQERNQPQHF. DNA of the CDR3: TGCAGTGCTAGAGATCCACAGGAACGCAATCAGCCCCAGCATTTT.

The V and J genes are TRBV19 and TRBJ1-2; D is ambiguous. V lost 3 bases and J lost 1, with 9 bases in between. CDR3 length equals 14 residues. The germline gives CDR1 LNHDA, CDR2 SQIVND (reference sequence). The CDR3, as DNA: TGTGCCAGTAGTATCGCGCCGATTAACTATGGCTACACCTTC. It is translated as CASSIAPINYGYTF.

This clonotype came up many times. The chain has TRBV27 and TRBJ2-7, with D maybe TRBD2 (6 bases). The length of the CDR3 is 15 residues. V lost 5 bases, J lost 4 bases, and 18 bases lay in between. Germline lookup yields CDR1 MNHEY and CDR2 SMNVEV (reference sequence). The DNA of the CDR3 is TGTGCCAGCAGTCTTTCACGAGGGAGGTATTACGAGCAGTACTTC. Translation gives CASSLSRGRYYEQYF.

The chain links TRBV29-1 to TRBJ2-3, with 7 bases aligning to TRBD2. After removal of 5 bases from V and 6 bases from J, the junction contained 8 bases not matched to a gene. There are 13 residues in the CDR3. From germline, CDR1 is SQVTM and CDR2 ANQGSEA. The CDR3 DNA reads as TGCAGCGTTCCGAGACTAGCTGCCGATACGCAGTATTTT. It is translated as CSVPRLAADTQYF.

This clonotype was seen only a few times. This sequence joins TRBV20-1 and TRBJ2-7; 8 positions agree with TRBD2. V shed 0 bases and J 5 bases; nucleotides not matched to a gene: 6. CDR1 and CDR2 (germline): DFQATT, SNEGSKA (reference sequence). The CDR3 runs 14 residues. CDR3 coding DNA: TGCAGTGCTAGAGACCCGGGACTAGGCCACGAGCAGTACTTC. Protein product: CSARDPGLGHEQYF.

This clonotype has at least ten counts. This chain uses TRBV5-1 with TRBJ2-7, with D maybe TRBD2 (6 bases). This CDR3 has 13 amino acids. Trimming removed 0 bases at V and 3 bases at J, with 7 bases between. CDR1 is SGHRS, CDR2 YFSETQ, per germline. The CDR3 sequence is CASSLVADYEQYF. The CDR3 bases are TGCGCCAGCAGCTTGGTAGCGGACTACGAGCAGTACTTC.

This clonotype occurred many times. The rearrangement joins TRBV7-9 to TRBJ2-5; unclear D gene. The ends were cut back, 0 bases at V and 2 bases at J, with 19 bases in the middle. The CDR3 has 18 residues. Germline V CDR1 and CDR2: SEHNR, FQNEAQ (reference sequence). DNA of the CDR3: TGTGCCAGCAGCTTAGCGGTAGTGAGTACGGAAATTCAAGAGACCCAGTACTTC. As protein: CASSLAVVSTEIQETQYF.

This clonotype has just a few counts. V gene TRBV29-1 combines with J gene TRBJ1-5, with D hard to call. Trimming shortened V by 6 bases and J by 7 bases, and 16 bases separated the two germline ends. Germline values: CDR1 SQVTM, CDR2 ANQGSEA. CDR3 length equals 13 residues. The DNA for the CDR3 is TGCAGCGTCCTAGACAAGGGAGGACAGCCCCAGCATTTT. This encodes CSVLDKGGQPQHF. The full variable domain, its missing parts supplied by reference TRBV29-1 and TRBJ1-5, is SAVISQKPSRDICQRGTSLTIQCQVDSQVTMMFWYRQQPGQSLTLIATANQGSEATYESGFVIDKFPISRPNLTFSTLTVSNMSPEDSSIYLCSVLDKGGQPQHFGDGTRLSIL.

With regard to this clonotype: A much bigger clone sits one base away, suggesting this may be a read error. The CDR3 nucleotides are TGTGCCAGCAGCGGCGAGGGGATTTCACCCCTCCACTTT. Protein: CASSGEGISPLHF. This sequence joins TRBV7-9 and TRBJ1-6; D perhaps matches TRBD1 (5 bases). There are 13 residues in the CDR3. From germline, CDR1 is SEHNR and CDR2 FQNEAQ (reference sequence). V lost 5 bases to trimming and J lost 9 bases, with 11 bases between them. The variable domain in full, with the rest retrieved from reference TRBV7-9 and TRBJ1-6, is DTGVSQNPRHKITKRGQNVTFRCDPISEHNRLYWYRQTLGQGPEFLTYFQNEAQLEKSRLLSDRFSAERPKGSFSTLEIQRTEQGDSAMYLCASSGEGISPLHFGNGTRLTVT.

The chain recombines TRBV28 with TRBJ1-2, with D tentatively TRBD1 (5 bases). Germline V CDR1 and CDR2: MDHEN, SYDVKM. Trimming left V 5 bases short and J 12 bases short, with 10 bases between. This CDR3 is 10 amino acids long. CDR3 sequence: CASSGTRHTF. In DNA, the CDR3 is TGTGCCAGCAGTGGGACCCGCCACACCTTC.